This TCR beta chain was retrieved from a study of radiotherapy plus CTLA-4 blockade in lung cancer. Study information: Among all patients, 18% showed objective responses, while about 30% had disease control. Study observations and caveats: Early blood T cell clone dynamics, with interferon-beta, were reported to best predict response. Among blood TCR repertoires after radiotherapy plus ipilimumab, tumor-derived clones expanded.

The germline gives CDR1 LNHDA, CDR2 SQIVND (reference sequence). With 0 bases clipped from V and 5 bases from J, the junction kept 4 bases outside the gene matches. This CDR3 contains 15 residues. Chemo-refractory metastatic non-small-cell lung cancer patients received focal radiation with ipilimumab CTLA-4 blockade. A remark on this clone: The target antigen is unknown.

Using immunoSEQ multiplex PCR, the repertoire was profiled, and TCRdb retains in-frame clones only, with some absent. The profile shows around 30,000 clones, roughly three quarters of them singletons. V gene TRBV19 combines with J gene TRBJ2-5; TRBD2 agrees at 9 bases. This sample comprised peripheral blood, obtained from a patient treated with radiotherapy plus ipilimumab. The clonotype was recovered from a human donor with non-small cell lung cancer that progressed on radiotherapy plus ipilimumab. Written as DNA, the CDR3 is TGTGCCAGTAGTATAGACCAGCGGGAGGCGGAGACCCAGTACTTC. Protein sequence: CASSIDQREAETQYF.